The 19 T cell receptor beta chains reported below all come from one sample, sequenced in a study of cytomegalovirus exposure and HLA in healthy donors (dated by TCRdb to the late 2010s). Library preparation used the immunoSEQ multiplex PCR assay. Held by TCRdb, this immuneACCESS table contains in-frame sequences only and omits some clones. Under half of the omission traces to an unresolved V gene where checked; the cause of the rest is unknown. Here the sample has some 250,000 clones; nearly 90% occur a single time. Jointly, the top ten make up under 0.4% of the sample. The specimen sequenced was PBMCs. All receptors derive from a young woman in good health and CMV-seronegative.

The chain carries TRBV5-8 and TRBJ1-6, with 7 bases fitting TRBD1. The CDR3 loop spans 14 amino acids. CDR1 is SGHTS, CDR2 YDEGEE, per germline. Trimming took 4 bases from V and 7 from J; bases not matched to a gene: 5. This chain's CDR3 is CASSGDRENSPLHF. Here the CDR3 DNA reads TGTGCCAGCAGCGGAGACAGGGAGAATTCACCCCTCCACTTT.

The rearrangement links TRBV11-2 to TRBJ1-6, with 7 positions matching TRBD1. Germline trimming cut 5 bases from V and 7 bases from J; bases unmatched to any gene: 8. From germline, CDR1 is SGHAT and CDR2 FQNNGV. This CDR3 has 15 amino acids. The CDR3 sequence is CASSQISTGNSPLHF. For the CDR3, the DNA is TGTGCCAGCAGCCAAATTTCGACAGGGAATTCACCCCTCCACTTT. The full variable domain, with the rest looked up from reference TRBV11-2 and TRBJ1-6, is EAGVAQSPRYKIIEKRQSVAFWCNPISGHATLYWYQQILGQGPKLLIQFQNNGVVDDSQLPKDRFSAERLKGVDSTLKIQPAKLEDSAVYLCASSQISTGNSPLHFGNGTRLTVT.

Written as DNA, the CDR3 is TGCAGCGTTTCAGGGGGGAGCGGGGAGCTGTTTTTT. Translating gives CSVSGGSGELFF. The rearrangement joins TRBV29-1 to TRBJ2-2; weak D call: TRBD1 (7 bases). This CDR3 contains 12 residues. V was shortened by 5 bases and J by 7 bases, with 11 bases between the two germline ends. Germline CDR1 and CDR2: SQVTM and ANQGSEA.

This chain joins TRBV29-1 and TRBJ1-2, with 7 bases matching TRBD1. The CDR3 is made up of 12 amino acids. J was trimmed by 6 bases and V by 3 bases; bases with no gene match: 4. Germline loops: CDR1 SQVTM, CDR2 ANQGSEA. CDR3 region: CSVETTGHGYTF. In nucleotides, the CDR3 is TGCAGCGTTGAGACGACAGGGCATGGCTACACCTTC.

The J gene is TRBJ1-4, the V gene TRBV5-1, with a possible D match to TRBD1 (5 bases). The CDR3 is 16 amino acids. Germline V gene sequence: CDR1 SGHRS, CDR2 YFSETQ. V shed 2 bases and J shed 8 bases, with 19 bases lying between them. The CDR3 DNA reads TGCGCCAGCAGCTTACGGCTGGGGGGGGGTACGGAAAAACTGTTTTTT. Translating it yields CASSLRLGGGTEKLFF.

The V and J genes are TRBV5-4 and TRBJ2-7, with 7 bases identical to TRBD1. Germline loops: CDR1 SGHNT, CDR2 YYREEE (reference sequence). Trimming removed 2 bases from V and 1 base from J; junction bases left unmatched: 6. The CDR3 sequence is 15 residues long. In DNA, the CDR3 is TGTGCCAGCAGCTTTCGACAGGGTTTGTCCTACGAGCAGTACGTC. Protein: CASSFRQGLSYEQYV.

This clone was observed a single time. The rearrangement uses TRBV28 and TRBJ1-2; possibly TRBD1 for D (5 bases). V shed 6 bases and J shed 4 bases, with 21 bases lying between them. CDR1 is MDHEN and CDR2 is SYDVKM in the germline V gene. This CDR3 spans 16 amino acids. CDR3 nucleotide sequence: TGTGCCAGCAGACCTTTGACAGAAGGGCCTCTCTATGGCTACACCTTC. It translates to CASRPLTEGPLYGYTF.

The chain is built from TRBV6-1 and TRBJ1-2, with TRBD1 as a possible D gene (5 bases). Germline CDR1 is MNHNS and CDR2 is SASEGT. Trimming pared 2 bases from V and 3 bases from J, leaving 10 bases between. The CDR3 loop spans 14 amino acids. The CDR3 spells CASSETRDHYGYTF. CDR3 sequence (DNA): TGTGCCAGCAGTGAAACGCGGGACCACTATGGCTACACCTTC.

J is TRBJ1-4 and V is TRBV6-5; D gene uncertain. CDR3 length: 15 residues. V was pared by 0 bases and J by 10 bases, with 15 bases between. CDR1 is MNHEY, CDR2 SVGAGI, per germline. CDR3 DNA sequence: TGTGCCAGCAGTTACTCGGACGGAGCGGAGGGAAAACTGTTTTTT. It specifies CASSYSDGAEGKLFF.

V gene TRBV5-1 combines with J gene TRBJ2-7, with D tentatively TRBD2 (5 bases). The germline gives CDR1 SGHRS, CDR2 YFSETQ. The CDR3 has 17 amino acids. V lost 0 bases and J lost 0, with 16 bases in between. The CDR3 DNA reads as TGCGCCAGCAGCTTGGGGGGTAAAGGTGGGAGCTCCTACGAGCAGTACTTC. Translating it yields CASSLGGKGGSSYEQYF.

This clone is a singleton in its sample. The chain couples TRBV30 to TRBJ2-7, with D possibly being TRBD2 (5 bases). The ends were cut back, 0 bases at V and 7 bases at J, with 22 bases in the middle. Germline CDR1 GTSNPN, CDR2 SVGIG (reference sequence). The CDR3 extends over 16 amino acids. In DNA, the CDR3 is TGTGCCTGGAGTGTACCTTTACCAGGTCTATCGGGGGAGCAGTACTTC. Residues: CAWSVPLPGLSGEQYF.

The chain recombines TRBV28 with TRBJ2-7, with TRBD2 identical over 7 bases. Germline values: CDR1 MDHEN, CDR2 SYDVKM. Trimming cost V 6 bases and J 7 bases; bases outside gene matches: 12. CDR3 length: 14 amino acids. CDR3 DNA sequence: TGTGCCAGCAGGACTCCGGGACTACCACGGGAGCAGTACTTC. Its protein product is CASRTPGLPREQYF.

The chain couples TRBV5-5 to TRBJ2-7; no definite D call. Germline V gives CDR1 SGHKS, CDR2 YYEKEE (reference sequence). V lost 4 bases to trimming and J lost 4 bases, with 6 bases between them. This CDR3 comprises 11 residues. The CDR3 DNA reads TGTGCCAGCAGCCAGTCGTACGAGCAGTACTTC. Protein: CASSQSYEQYF.

The gene calls are TRBV28 and TRBJ2-5; D is possibly TRBD1 (6 bases). The CDR3 runs to 15 residues. The germline V and J ends were trimmed by 3 bases and 3 bases, with 14 bases remaining between them. Germline loops: CDR1 MDHEN, CDR2 SYDVKM. The DNA of the CDR3 is TGTGCCAGCAGTTTTTCGGGACAAGGAAAAGAGACCCAGTACTTC. It encodes CASSFSGQGKETQYF.

This sequence joins TRBV10-2 and TRBJ2-7; 8 bases match TRBD1. After removal of 10 bases from V and 4 bases from J, the junction contained 6 bases not matched to a gene. The germline gives CDR1 WSHSY, CDR2 SAAADI. CDR3 length: 12 amino acids. The CDR3 DNA reads as TGCGCCACCTTAGGGACAGGTTACGAGCAGTACGTC. It specifies CATLGTGYEQYV.

V usage is TRBV5-5 and J usage is TRBJ1-6, with a weak D call TRBD1 (6 bases). Trimming removed 0 bases at V and 7 bases at J, with 11 bases between. The CDR3 is 15 residues long. From germline, CDR1 is SGHKS and CDR2 YYEKEE (reference sequence). CDR3: CASSLAGVVNSPLHF. In DNA form, the CDR3 reads TGTGCCAGCAGCTTGGCAGGGGTGGTCAATTCACCCCTCCACTTT.

The V and J genes are TRBV6-1 and TRBJ1-1; D gene uncertain. V was clipped by 1 base and J by 0 bases, with 3 bases between them. The germline V gene encodes CDR1 MNHNS and CDR2 SASEGT. The CDR3 is 13 amino acids. This CDR3 reads CASSEVVNTEAFF. The CDR3 coding sequence is TGTGCCAGCAGTGAAGTCGTGAACACTGAAGCTTTCTTT.

This rearrangement joins TRBV5-1 to TRBJ1-2; D may be TRBD1 (5 bases). The CDR3 loop spans 13 amino acids. In germline, CDR1 is SGHRS, CDR2 YFSETQ. Between the trimmed V and J ends, which lost 0 bases and 5 bases, there was a span of 8 bases. The DNA for the CDR3 is TGCGCCAGCAGCTTGGTAGGGGAATATGGCTACACCTTC. Translated, it gives CASSLVGEYGYTF.

The chain couples TRBV13 to TRBJ1-6; 8 nucleotides line up with TRBD1. CDR1 is PRHDT, CDR2 FYEKMQ, per germline (reference sequence). J lost 6 bases, V lost 1 base, and 5 bases had no gene match. The CDR3 covers 16 residues. This CDR3 is CASSLEAGGLNSPLHF. CDR3 nucleotide sequence: TGTGCCAGCAGCTTAGAGGCAGGGGGCCTTAATTCACCCCTCCACTTT. Full variable domain (missing parts from reference TRBV13 and TRBJ1-6): AAGVIQSPRHLIKEKRETATLKCYPIPRHDTVYWYQQGPGQDPQFLISFYEKMQSDKGSIPDRFSAQQFSDYHSELNMSSLELGDSALYFCASSLEAGGLNSPLHFGNGTRLTVT.